The T cell receptor (beta chain) under discussion was sequenced for a study of T cell responses to AZD1222 COVID-19 vaccine. Overall study findings and caveats: Clonal diversity may have been underestimated in mostly white British donors. Among those given AZD1222, only five or six were seropositive at baseline.

The germline V and J ends were trimmed by 1 base and 5 bases, with 6 bases remaining between them. The CDR3 consists of 12 residues. In germline, CDR1 is LGHDT, CDR2 YNNKEL (reference sequence). Concerning this clone itself: What it binds is not known.

Profiled with immunoSEQ multiplex PCR; TCRdb holds only in-frame clones, not every one. This table holds approximately 150,000 clones, 80% to 95% found once. This rearrangement joins TRBV3-1 (or the pseudogene TRBV3-2) to TRBJ2-7; D unresolved. This TCR was sampled from an adult in good health. Material: peripheral blood, obtained on day 0 of AZD1222 vaccination. The CDR3 region is CASSQVLHEQYF. In DNA, the CDR3 is TGTGCCAGCAGCCAAGTACTCCACGAGCAGTACTTC.